This T cell receptor (beta chain) was captured by sequencing in a study of blood T cell repertoires in COVID-19 (TCRdb year 2020). Study-level background: Samples from collaborators originated in the United States, Italy and Spain and spanned both the acute and convalescent phases of COVID-19. The material from the prospective study consisted of cDNA or gDNA derived from T cells, B-cell-depleted T cells, or PBMCs. Deeply sampled blood TCRbeta repertoires from subjects exposed to, actively infected with, or recovered from COVID-19 were included in the dataset. The repertoires were released in a freely available public database meant as a resource for research on the immune response to SARS-CoV-2. The samples were drawn from the first 160 participants of the ongoing ImmuneRACE study and from over a thousand subjects provided by 6 global collaborators. Nearly every sample came with metadata listing a de-identified subject ID, COVID-19 status, age in years and sex. HLA class I and class II types, where available, came from metadata supplied by the sample provider rather than from assay-based typing. General conclusions and limits of the study: Clinical and demographic metadata were provided uncurated, with the amount varying by source and participant.

Trimming leaves V shorter by 8 bases and J shorter by 0 bases, with the junction holding 17 bases beyond the gene matches. The CDR3, from cysteine to phenylalanine, totals 20 residues. The sequence is cut down to CDR3 DNA, 60 bases in frame from base 1. According to the germline V gene, CDR1 reads MDHEN and CDR2 reads SYDVKM. Participants in the prospective study were enrolled through a virtual design, were aged roughly 18 to 100 years, and lived in approximately 25 United States geographic areas. In the prospective study, cohorts were assigned on the basis of participant-reported clinical history obtained from a screening survey and a study questionnaire. Recovered participants in ImmuneRACE Cohort 3 were defined as having two consecutive negative NP/OP PCR tests, clearance from a healthcare professional, or resolution of symptoms. Mobile phlebotomists in the prospective study collected whole blood, serum and a nasopharyngeal or oropharyngeal swab from every participant. Over a roughly 2-month period, participants in the prospective study had the option of providing additional blood draws and questionnaires. Blood samples from the prospective study were shipped frozen or at room temperature prior to DNA extraction.

Concerning this clone: The specificity of this receptor is unknown. Base quality data are lacking; no much larger clone is found one base away.

TCRbeta CDR3 regions were amplified from genomic DNA using the immunoSEQ Assay, a bias-controlled multiplex PCR. The authors processed their data as follows. Nucleated cell counts per sample were estimated from amplification of reference gene primers within the assay. Sequence reads were collapsed and filtered to measure the absolute abundance of every unique TCRbeta CDR3 rearrangement. For each sample, productive Simpson clonality was calculated by taking the square root of Simpson's diversity index across productive rearrangements. This immuneACCESS table, as held by TCRdb, lists in-frame sequences with V and J called but not all clones. Of the missing ones, under half trace to an unresolved V gene in checked studies; the others have no known cause. V, J and clone size derive from that table, while D and trimming were established from the DNA sequence. The sample yields around 310,000 clones; 89% were counted once. Just under 9.5% of the sample is in the top ten clones.

Sequenced material: PBMCs or T cells enriched from blood (not recorded which). The chain was built from TRBV28 and TRBJ2-1; 12 of the junction bases match TRBD2. The source is a woman younger than 45 who had recovered from COVID-19. CDR3 region: CASWGLAGREGGSSYNEQFF. The bases are TGTGCCAGCTGGGGACTAGCGGGTAGAGAGGGGGGGAGCTCCTACAATGAGCAGTTCTTC.